This T cell receptor beta chain was sequenced for a study of blood T cell repertoires in COVID-19 (dated by TCRdb to the early 2020s). With respect to the entire study: The collaborator samples originated in the United States, Italy and Spain and spanned the acute and convalescent phases of COVID-19. The material from the prospective study consisted of cDNA or gDNA derived from T cells, B-cell-depleted T cells, or PBMCs. Subjects who had been exposed to COVID-19, were actively infected with it, or had recovered from it provided the deeply sampled blood TCRbeta repertoires that made up the dataset. A freely available public database, intended as a resource for researchers studying the immune response to SARS-CoV-2, is where the repertoires were released. Samples were obtained from the ongoing ImmuneRACE study (first 160 participants) and from roughly 1,300 subjects provided by 6 global collaborators. Nearly every sample came with metadata listing a de-identified subject ID, COVID-19 status, age in years and sex. Where HLA class I and class II types were available, the types were taken from metadata supplied by the sample provider, not from assay-based typing. Study-wide findings and limitations: Clinical and demographic metadata were provided uncurated, with the amount varying by source and participant.

As for this clone: The clone's antigen remains unknown. No base-level quality is on record; no much larger clone is a single base apart.

Each collaborating institution followed its own protocols to collect whole blood in K2EDTA tubes. For TCRbeta analysis, collaborators shipped samples as frozen whole blood, isolated PBMCs, or DNA extracted from either of those sample types. The immunoSEQ Assay, a bias-controlled multiplex PCR, was used to amplify TCRbeta CDR3 regions from genomic DNA. The published analysis was carried out like this. Nucleated cell counts per sample were estimated from amplification of reference gene primers within the assay. To quantify the absolute abundance of each unique TCRbeta CDR3 rearrangement, sequence reads were collapsed and filtered. For each sample, productive Simpson clonality was calculated by taking the square root of Simpson's diversity index across productive rearrangements. TCRdb took this table from immuneACCESS and kept in-frame rearrangements with V and J called. Such tables lack part of the clones; where checked against another copy, unresolved V genes explain under half of the gap, and the rest is unexplained. V and J calls and clone size are those listed in that table; D and trimming were worked out from the DNA. The sample profile shows approximately 50,000 clones; 86% of them were found once. The top ten hold around 24% of the sample.

Counted from cysteine to phenylalanine, this CDR3 has 15 amino acids. The retained sequence is limited to the CDR3, 45 bases, with the frame set at the first base. Looking up the germline V gene yields CDR1 MNHNS and CDR2 SASEGT. Trimming removed 1 base from V and 0 bases from J, leaving 4 bases between the germline ends. The material sequenced was peripheral blood. This chain joins TRBV6-1 to TRBJ1-6; confidence is insufficient to name the D gene. This sequence was found in a woman of 80 years or more with acute or convalescent COVID-19. This receptor has the CDR3 CASSEGSSYNSPLHF. The bases read TGTGCCAGCAGTGAAGGTAGCTCCTATAATTCACCCCTCCACTTT.